This T cell receptor beta chain stems from a study of human versus mouse CDR3 diversity and MHC coevolution. In the case of this clone: No antigen is known for it.

General study results and limits: Human CDR3s averaged more deletions and insertions than mouse CDR3s. Humans had the largest estimated TCR beta repertoire, 1.5 million to 2 million clonotypes. Human T cells were selected on more than five MHC II alleles.

The assay was immunoSEQ multiplex PCR, and TCRdb's table has in-frame clones only and misses some. In the table there are about 73,000 clones, under 95% of which are singletons. The CDR3 is 18 residues long. CDR1 and CDR2 from the germline V gene are SGHVS and FNYEAQ. Trimming removed 5 bases at V and 1 base at J, with 23 bases between. Naive CD4 T cells, CD45RO-negative and CD62L-positive, were flow-sorted from PBMCs. This TCR was recovered from a person aged 25 to 69 in good health. The chain recombines TRBV7-6 with TRBJ1-1, with D maybe TRBD1 (6 bases). Specimen: naive CD4+ T cells from blood. Subset meaning: CD45RO-negative CD62L-positive naive CD4 T cells. Here the CDR3 DNA reads TGTGCCAGCAGCCGTGGGACACTCTCTACCCTCTCGAACACTGAAGCTTTCTTT. This gives the protein CASSRGTLSTLSNTEAFF.